This passage covers 17 T cell receptor beta chains from one sample sequenced in a study of shared clonotypes between healthy human individuals. The repertoire was sequenced with immunoSEQ multiplex PCR; TCRdb's copy has only in-frame clones and lacks some. Among approximately 1,500,000 clones listed, roughly 96% were seen once. The sample consisted of naive CD4+ T cells sorted from blood. Subset meaning: CD45RA+ positively selected. These receptors all stem from a man aged 30-40 years in good health.

The genes are TRBV27 and TRBJ2-7, with D hard to call. The CDR3 is 15 residues long. Trimming pared 7 bases from V and 2 bases from J, leaving 18 bases between. Germline V gene data show CDR1 as MNHEY and CDR2 as SMNVEV (reference sequence). DNA of the CDR3: TGTGCCAGCACCCCTTTCCGAGACTTTGCCTACGAGCAGTACTTC. As protein: CASTPFRDFAYEQYF.

V and J are TRBV28 and TRBJ2-7; TRBD1 agrees at 8 bases. The ends lost 9 bases at V and 3 bases at J; junction bases unmatched: 1. The CDR3 has 11 residues. CDR1 and CDR2 (germline): MDHEN, SYDVKM. CDR3 loop: CASTGGYEQYF. CDR3 DNA sequence: TGTGCCAGTACAGGGGGCTACGAGCAGTACTTC.

CDR3 region: CAISDIGVDTEAFF. As DNA, the CDR3 is TGTGCCATCAGTGATATAGGGGTAGACACTGAAGCTTTCTTT. V gene TRBV10-3 combines with J gene TRBJ1-1; D is possibly TRBD1 (5 bases). V gave up 3 bases and J gave up 3 bases, with 11 bases separating them. CDR1 is ENHRY and CDR2 is SYGVKD in the germline V gene. This CDR3 region has 14 residues.

The gene calls are TRBV6-1 and TRBJ2-7, with D perhaps TRBD1 (6 bases). The V and J ends lost 0 bases and 4 bases respectively, with 16 bases between them. Germline V gene data show CDR1 as MNHNS and CDR2 as SASEGT. The CDR3 is 16 amino acids. CDR3 nucleotide sequence: TGTGCCAGCAGTGAAGCCGGGGCAGGGGTGGGTTACGAGCAGTACTTC. It encodes CASSEAGAGVGYEQYF.

Here the CDR3 reads CASSPLGGIGELFF. The CDR3 DNA reads as TGTGCCAGTAGTCCACTGGGGGGAATCGGGGAGCTGTTTTTT. The chain joins TRBV19 to TRBJ2-2, with D perhaps TRBD2 (6 bases). CDR3 length: 14 residues. Germline CDR1 and CDR2: LNHDA and SQIVND (reference sequence). Trimming pared 5 bases from V and 7 bases from J, leaving 14 bases between.

The chain carries TRBV19 and TRBJ2-5; 14 bases agree with TRBD2. With 2 bases clipped from V and 4 bases from J, the junction kept 6 bases outside the gene matches. The germline gives CDR1 LNHDA, CDR2 SQIVND (reference sequence). This CDR3 has 17 amino acids. This CDR3 reads CASSIPTGLAGAETQYF. CDR3 in DNA: TGTGCCAGTAGTATACCCACGGGACTAGCGGGAGCAGAGACCCAGTACTTC.

The chain couples TRBV10-2 to TRBJ1-1; TRBD1 might be the D (6 bases). The CDR3 spans 15 residues. Between the trimmed V and J ends, which lost 7 bases and 4 bases, there was a span of 19 bases. CDR1 WSHSY and CDR2 SAAADI come from the germline V gene. The CDR3 region has the DNA TGCGCCAGCAACGGCTTCGGGTACAGGGCCACTGAAGCTTTCTTT. This sequence encodes CASNGFGYRATEAFF.

The chain carries TRBV4-2 and TRBJ2-1, with TRBD2 as a possible D gene (5 bases). The CDR3 runs to 15 residues. Per germline, CDR1 LGHNA and CDR2 YNFKEQ. V was shortened by 0 bases and J by 8 bases, with 14 bases between the two germline ends. The CDR3 DNA reads as TGTGCCAGCAGCCAAGAAGGATCCTGGGGAGATGAGCAGTTCTTC. This sequence encodes CASSQEGSWGDEQFF.

This chain uses TRBV5-1 with TRBJ2-3, with 7 positions matching TRBD1. V shed 2 bases and J 2 bases; nucleotides not matched to a gene: 5. The CDR3 spans 15 residues. Germline assignment: CDR1 SGHRS and CDR2 YFSETQ. The CDR3 spells CASSFTGDNTDTQYF. DNA for the CDR3: TGCGCCAGCAGCTTCACAGGGGATAACACAGATACGCAGTATTTT. The variable domain in full, completed from reference TRBV5-1 and TRBJ2-3, reads KAGVTQTPRYLIKTRGQQVTLSCSPISGHRSVSWYQQTPGQGLQFLFEYFSETQRNKGNFPGRFSGRQFSNSRSEMNVSTLELGDSALYLCASSFTGDNTDTQYFGPGTRLTVL.

This chain uses TRBV2 with TRBJ1-2; tentatively, D is TRBD1 (6 bases). The CDR3 loop spans 13 amino acids. Per germline, CDR1 SNHLY and CDR2 FYNNEI. V was cut by 6 bases and J by 7 bases, with 15 bases left in between. CDR3 sequence (DNA): TGTGCCAGCAGCCCGGGGGCATCGGGTGGCTACACCTTC. It translates to CASSPGASGGYTF.

The rearrangement links TRBV6-1 to TRBJ2-1, with unresolved D. Germline V gene sequence: CDR1 MNHNS, CDR2 SASEGT. Trimming pared 7 bases from V and 0 bases from J, leaving 7 bases between. CDR3 length: 13 residues. The CDR3 protein is CASTDFSYNEQFF. The CDR3 DNA reads as TGTGCCAGCACAGATTTCTCCTACAATGAGCAGTTCTTC.

This chain joins TRBV9 and TRBJ2-5, with 11 bases matching TRBD2. J gave up 5 bases and V 3 bases, and 6 bases lay outside the gene matches. CDR1 SGDLS and CDR2 YYNGEE come from the germline V gene. The length of the CDR3 is 15 residues. CDR3 sequence reads: CASSDSGRARETQYF. The CDR3 nucleotides read TGTGCCAGCAGCGATAGCGGGAGGGCCAGGGAGACCCAGTACTTC.

The chain employs TRBV6-1 and TRBJ2-2, with TRBD2 identical over 9 bases. The CDR3 length is 14 residues. Germline trimming cut 7 bases from V and 8 bases from J; bases unmatched to any gene: 8. The germline gives CDR1 MNHNS, CDR2 SASEGT. The CDR3 loop reads CASTALSGSGELFF. The CDR3 bases are TGTGCCAGCACTGCCCTTAGCGGGAGTGGGGAGCTGTTTTTT.

The genes are TRBV6-5 and TRBJ2-2, with 9 bases aligning to TRBD1. There are 15 residues in the CDR3. Germline lookup yields CDR1 MNHEY and CDR2 SVGAGI. The trim removed 7 bases at V and 3 bases at J, leaving 6 bases unmatched. The CDR3 coding sequence is TGTGCCAGCACCCCAACAGGGGGCCACACCGGGGAGCTGTTTTTT. Encoded protein: CASTPTGGHTGELFF.

The chain combines TRBV7-3 with TRBJ2-3; 8 bases align to TRBD1. V lost 2 bases to trimming and J lost 4 bases; unmatched junction nucleotides: 8. The CDR3 loop spans 16 amino acids. The germline gives CDR1 SGHTA, CDR2 FQGTGA. The CDR3 here is CASSLRQGLGADTQYF. The CDR3 bases are TGTGCCAGCAGCTTACGACAGGGGCTTGGGGCAGATACGCAGTATTTT.

The chain is built from TRBV7-9 and TRBJ2-3; D possibly corresponds to TRBD2 (5 bases). CDR3 length: 14 amino acids. CDR1 is SEHNR and CDR2 is FQNEAQ in the germline V gene (reference sequence). V lost 5 bases, J lost 4 bases, and 13 bases lay in between. CDR3 nucleotides: TGTGCCAGCAGCCGGACGGGGAGTGCAGATACGCAGTATTTT. Translating gives CASSRTGSADTQYF.

The chain links TRBV6-5 to TRBJ1-1; perhaps TRBD1 as D (5 bases). The germline V gene has CDR1 MNHEY and CDR2 SVGAGI. V was cut by 0 bases and J by 6 bases, with 14 bases left in between. The CDR3 covers 15 residues. CDR3 DNA: TGTGCCAGCAGTTACTCGGGGCCGGCGGGTTCTGAAGCTTTCTTT. It encodes CASSYSGPAGSEAFF.